The rows below give T cell receptor beta chains drawn from one sample of a study of a mutant IDH1 vaccine in newly diagnosed glioma. The data were produced by immunoSEQ multiplex PCR, yet TCRdb's version contains in-frame clones alone and is incomplete. The table records around 57,000 clones, about nine tenths of them present only once. What these receptors recognize is not known. The input for sequencing was PBMCs, taken from a glioma patient whose treatment included an IDH1 peptide vaccine. Receptor source: a man in his forties with glioma. The CDR3 runs from the conserved cysteine through the conserved F or W. The D gene is left open where the match is weak. The size of a clone is reported for some rows only, either as once, few or many, or as a class for expanded clones.

TRBV19	NA	NA	TRBJ1-4	15	TGTGCCAGTAGTATAAAACGGAACATTAATGAAAAACTGTTTTTT	CASSIKRNINEKLFF
TRBV19	once	TRBD1	TRBJ1-2	14	TGTGCCAGTAGTATAGATCCCGGGACAGGAAGTTACACCTTC	CASSIDPGTGSYTF
TRBV7-8	NA	NA	TRBJ2-1	12	TGTGCCAGCAGCTTGGGGCTAGAGGAGCAGTTCTTC	CASSLGLEEQFF
TRBV28	NA	TRBD1	TRBJ2-5	15	TGTGCCAGCAGTTTTAGCACAGGGGGCTTGGAGACCCAGTACTTC	CASSFSTGGLETQYF
TRBV6-5	NA	NA	TRBJ2-7	15	TGTGCCAGCAGTTACTCGATTCTGGGGACCTACGAGCAGTACTTC	CASSYSILGTYEQYF
TRBV6-1	NA	NA	TRBJ1-6	15	TGTGCCAGCAGTTTAGATGGGACGAGGTATTCACCCCTCCACTTT	CASSLDGTRYSPLHF
TRBV4-3	once	NA	TRBJ1-1	16	TGCGCCAGCAGCCAAGGGAGGAGGGGAATGGGGACTGAAGCTTTCTTT	CASSQGRRGMGTEAFF
TRBV30	NA	TRBD2	TRBJ2-1	15	TGTGCCTGGGTATCCGGGACTAGCGGGTACAATGAGCAGTTCTTC	CAWVSGTSGYNEQFF
TRBV19	NA	TRBD1	TRBJ2-6	14	TGTGCCACCTTGACAGGGACTGGGGCCAACGTCCTGACTTTC	CATLTGTGANVLTF
TRBV7-2	NA	NA	TRBJ1-2	14	TGTGCCAGCAGCCCCTTACAGAGTAACTATGGCTACACCTTC	CASSPLQSNYGYTF
TRBV28	NA	NA	TRBJ2-3	14	TGTGCCAGTAAGAGGATTACGAGCACAGATACGCAGTATTTT	CASKRITSTDTQYF
TRBV28	NA	NA	TRBJ2-7	16	TGTGCCAGCAGGCCGCCCGCCGGGACTGCCGCCTACGAGCAGTACTTC	CASRPPAGTAAYEQYF
TRBV5-6	NA	NA	TRBJ2-3	16	TGTGCCAGCAGCTCCATGCCGACTAGGTACACAGATACGCAGTATTTT	CASSSMPTRYTDTQYF
TRBV27	NA	NA	TRBJ2-3	15	TGTGCCAGCAGTAGACGCACAGGGCCGGGAGATACGCAGTATTTT	CASSRRTGPGDTQYF
TRBV2	NA	TRBD1	TRBJ2-7	15	TGTGCCAGCAAGGGGACAGGGGGCCGATTTTACGAGCAGTACTTC	CASKGTGGRFYEQYF
TRBV5-4	NA	NA	TRBJ2-1	15	TGTGCCAGCAGCTTTACCACACAGGGTTACAATGAGCAGTTCTTC	CASSFTTQGYNEQFF
TRBV7-9	NA	NA	TRBJ2-1	14	TGTGCCAGCAGCTTAGTCCGCCCCTACAATGAGCAGTTCTTC	CASSLVRPYNEQFF
TRBV10-1	NA	NA	TRBJ2-7	20	TGCGCCAGCACCCCGAGGACGCCTCGGCACTTTACCGAAATAACCTACGAGCAGTACTTC	CASTPRTPRHFTEITYEQYF
TRBV2	NA	TRBD1	TRBJ1-5	16	TGTGCCAGCAGTGAAAGGGGGCAGGGGGCCAATCAGCCCCAGCATTTT	CASSERGQGANQPQHF
TRBV12-5	NA	NA	TRBJ1-4	13	TGTGCTAGGGGGGGGCAGGATAATGAAAAACTGTTTTTT	CARGGQDNEKLFF
TRBV5-1	NA	NA	TRBJ1-1	17	TGCGCCAGCAGCTTGAGGCGGCGGGGGGACGGGAACACTGAAGCTTTCTTT	CASSLRRRGDGNTEAFF
TRBV28	NA	TRBD1	TRBJ2-3	15	TGTGCCAGCAGTCTCTCCGGGACAGGGGCAGATACGCAGTATTTT	CASSLSGTGADTQYF
TRBV18	NA	NA	TRBJ1-2	14	TGTGCCAGCTCACCGATCGAGGAGCTCTATGGCTACACCTTC	CASSPIEELYGYTF
TRBV9	NA	NA	TRBJ2-5	15	TGTGCCAGCAGCGTAGGTGTCGGATTCCAAGAGACCCAGTACTTC	CASSVGVGFQETQYF
TRBV7-9	NA	TRBD1	TRBJ1-2	13	TGTGCCAGCAGCCCAGGACAGGGCTATGGCTACACCTTC	CASSPGQGYGYTF
TRBV5-1	once	NA	TRBJ2-1	14	TGCGCCAGCAGCTTGACAGGGGGGGCAAATGAGCAGTTCTTC	CASSLTGGANEQFF
TRBV10-2	NA	NA	TRBJ1-2	19	TGCGCCAGCACCAGAGTTGGGACACCTCTCCCCCCACTCGTGGATGGCTACACCTTC	CASTRVGTPLPPLVDGYTF
TRBV15	NA	NA	TRBJ1-5	14	TGTGCCACCAGCAGAGTGGCGAGCAATCAGCCCCAGCATTTT	CATSRVASNQPQHF
TRBV19	NA	NA	TRBJ2-2	16	TGTGCCAGTAGTATATGGTCGGGACGGGACACCGGGGAGCTGTTTTTT	CASSIWSGRDTGELFF
TRBV27	NA	NA	TRBJ2-1	20	TGTGCCAGCAGTTTATCGCGCAGGGGGGGGCTTAGTTATTCCTACAATGAGCAGTTCTTC	CASSLSRRGGLSYSYNEQFF
TRBV6-5	NA	NA	TRBJ1-2	14	TGTGCCAGCAGTTACTCCTCCGGGCGAAGCGGCTACACCTTC	CASSYSSGRSGYTF
TRBV7-9	once	NA	TRBJ2-5	14	TGTGCCAGCACCTCAGTCGGGGGCCAAGAGACCCAGTACTTC	CASTSVGGQETQYF
TRBV5-1	NA	NA	TRBJ2-3	14	TGCGCCAGCAGCTCTAGACCGGGGGCAGATACGCAGTATTTT	CASSSRPGADTQYF
TRBV5-1	NA	NA	TRBJ1-2	14	TGCGCCAGCAGCCTGGGGCGGGAGGACTATGGCTACACCTTC	CASSLGREDYGYTF
TRBV27	NA	NA	TRBJ2-2	16	TGTGCCAGCAGTTCCTCGGGGCCCCGTACGGGCGGGGAGCTGTTTTTT	CASSSSGPRTGGELFF
TRBV7-8	NA	NA	TRBJ2-7	14	TGTGCCAGCAGCTTAATATGGCAAGCCTACGAGCAGTACTTC	CASSLIWQAYEQYF
TRBV2	NA	NA	TRBJ2-2	14	TGTGCCAGCAGTGATAGACAGGACACCGGGGAGCTGTTTTTT	CASSDRQDTGELFF
TRBV18	NA	TRBD2	TRBJ2-1	18	TGTGCCAGCTCACCTATCGTTTCTAGCGGGAGCTCCTACAATGAGCAGTTCTTC	CASSPIVSSGSSYNEQFF
TRBV7-9	NA	TRBD1	TRBJ1-2	15	TGTGCCAGCAGCTTAGTCGGACAGGGGGTTGGTGGCTACACCTTC	CASSLVGQGVGGYTF
TRBV5-4	NA	TRBD2	TRBJ2-2	16	TGTGCCAGCAGCTCACTAGCGGGGATACACACCGGGGAGCTGTTTTTT	CASSSLAGIHTGELFF
TRBV4-2	NA	NA	TRBJ1-1	16	TGTGCCAGCAGCCCCCATAGGGGCAGTGTGAACACTGAAGCTTTCTTT	CASSPHRGSVNTEAFF
TRBV28	NA	NA	TRBJ1-3	12	TGTGCCAGCAGTTCCCAGGCTATGACCATATATTTT	CASSSQAMTIYF
TRBV18	NA	TRBD1	TRBJ2-5	15	TGTGCCAGCTCACCCTGGACAGGGGTGGAAGAGACCCAGTACTTC	CASSPWTGVEETQYF
TRBV28	few	NA	TRBJ1-2	12	TGTGCCAGCAGCCGGGGTGCGGGTGGCTACACCTTC	CASSRGAGGYTF
TRBV28	NA	NA	TRBJ1-6	13	TGTGCCACTAACCCAGGGAATAATTCACCCCTCCACTTT	CATNPGNNSPLHF
TRBV28	NA	TRBD1	TRBJ1-3	17	TGTGCCAGCAGTTTAGTTTACCAGGGGGCGCGGGGAAACACCATATATTTT	CASSLVYQGARGNTIYF
TRBV2	NA	NA	TRBJ1-1	14	TGTGCCAGCAGTGTGGGGGGGCCGAACACTGAAGCTTTCTTT	CASSVGGPNTEAFF
TRBV11-3	few	NA	TRBJ2-3	15	TGTGCCAGCAGTCGGACTAATTTGATCACAGATACGCAGTATTTT	CASSRTNLITDTQYF